The present T cell receptor (beta chain) was sequenced within a study of blood T cells in healthy people across ages. This clonotype has just a few counts. The CDR3 runs to 16 residues. A sample-barcoded 5' primer and a J-beta primer mix were used in a second PCR of roughly 6 to 11 cycles. TCRdb re-analysed the 5' RACE reads in MiXCR, keeping a single row per CDR3 protein. The sample has 1.5 million to 2 million distinct CDR3 sequences, roughly 50% seen once. Sequencing was done on a sample of blood. This clonotype was sampled from a woman aged 40 to 50 in good health. V is TRBV21-1 and J is TRBJ2-7; the D call TRBD1 from the table was never checked on the DNA. TRBV21-1 is classified as a pseudogene. The CDR3 sequence is CASSKGPGQGAYEQYF. As DNA, the CDR3 is TGTGCCAGCAGCAAAGGCCCCGGACAGGGGGCCTACGAGCAGTACTTC.